This T cell receptor beta chain was found in a study of human T cells and chemical hapten exposure. The overall study: Across its approximately 25 weeks, the study gave patients weekly diphenylcyclopropenone doses to the scalp. Study-wide results and caveats: TCRs above 1 in 1000 frequency stayed constant with DPC sensitization.

In the source study's methods: Individual samples carried between roughly 23,224 and 700,000 TCRs, with approximately 100,000 as the median. TCRdb re-called the RACE reads through MiXCR, storing one row per CDR3 protein. These V and J calls originate from TCRdb's pipeline instead of the authors' own analysis. Of around 350,000 distinct CDR3 sequences in the sample, about 5% were seen once. Time point specified: pre-sensitization, week 0. Treatment here: therapeutic diphenylcyclopropenone sensitization with weekly scalp DPC. CDR1 and CDR2 (germline): SGHAT, FQNNGV. The CDR3 sequence is 11 residues long. V dropped 1 base and J dropped 13 bases, with 8 bases sitting between them. Remarks on this clonotype: The antigen is undetermined.

V gene TRBV11-2 combines with J gene TRBJ2-1; D uncertain. This TCR derives from a woman aged 18-30 years with alopecia areata. Some clones in this sample may be carry-over from other donors' samples. The material sequenced was whole blood, taken in connection with sensitization to the hapten diphenylcyclopropenone (DPC). The CDR3, as DNA: TGTGCCAGCAGCTTAGGGGGTGGACAGTTCTTC. Translated: CASSLGGGQFF.